This T cell receptor (beta chain) is from a study of regulatory T cells in long-lasting Graves disease. CDR3-region Arm-PCR and iRepertoire HTBI primers produced the TCR beta libraries. TCRdb re-analysed the multiplex PCR reads in MiXCR, keeping a single row per CDR3 protein. The sample records almost 350,000 distinct CDR3 sequences, roughly 21% being singletons. Documented time point: persistent/refractory GD, antithyroid drugs over 5 years with positive TRAb. RNA from PBMCs was the source of the TCR library. Enrollment of patients was through an endocrinology department in Xi'an, China. Peripheral blood, around 9 milliliters per patient, was collected in EDTA tubes. Findings and caveats of the study: TCR diversity was lower in persistent than newly diagnosed Graves' disease.

The CDR3 spans 16 residues. In germline, CDR1 is GTSNPN, CDR2 SVGIG (reference sequence). V was clipped by 0 bases and J by 1 base, with 13 bases between them. Points on this clonotype: Its matching antigen is unknown.

The chain has TRBV30 and TRBJ1-3; unclear D gene. This sample comprised peripheral blood mononuclear cells (PBMCs), obtained when the disease was refractory, from a patient treated with antithyroid drugs. The sequence was obtained from a female donor with Graves disease. The CDR3 loop reads CAWSVPDWESGNTIYF. For the CDR3, the DNA is TGTGCCTGGAGTGTACCCGATTGGGAGTCTGGAAACACCATATATTTT.